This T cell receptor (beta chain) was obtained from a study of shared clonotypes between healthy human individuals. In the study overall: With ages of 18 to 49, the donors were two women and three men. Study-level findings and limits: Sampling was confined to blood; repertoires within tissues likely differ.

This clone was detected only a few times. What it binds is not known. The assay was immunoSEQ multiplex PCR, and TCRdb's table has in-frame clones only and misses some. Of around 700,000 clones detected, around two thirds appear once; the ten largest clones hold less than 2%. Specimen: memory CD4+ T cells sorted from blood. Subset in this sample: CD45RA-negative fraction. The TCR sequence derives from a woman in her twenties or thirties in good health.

CDR3 in amino acids: CASSPTGTESEEQFF. The CDR3 DNA reads TGTGCCAGCAGCCCCACCGGGACAGAGTCTGAGGAGCAGTTCTTC. The chain carries TRBV7-6 and TRBJ2-1; 7 bases agree with TRBD1. The V and J ends lost 5 bases and 10 bases, in that order; junction bases with no gene match: 14. This CDR3 comprises 15 residues. Germline V gives CDR1 SGHVS, CDR2 FNYEAQ.